This entry describes one T cell receptor beta chain. A few counts support this clonotype. Its specific antigen is unknown. No much larger clone exists at a distance of one base, and base qualities are not known. Library prep was done by 5' RACE. The sequencing machine was an Illumina HiSeq 2500. A second 7 to 11 cycle PCR used a sample-barcoded 5' primer and a J-beta primer mix. A template-switch 5' adaptor carrying 12 random nucleotides introduced a unique molecular identifier onto each TCR beta cDNA molecule. At least 3 million CDR3-containing paired-end reads were obtained from each sample. All of the RNA was converted into first-strand cDNA using the Mint cDNA synthesis kit, with a TRBC-specific oligonucleotide serving as the primer. All cDNA was treated with uracil-DNA glycosylase and then went through a first 18-cycle PCR with the universal primers M1SS and BC2_uni_R. As for the authors' bioinformatics: Normalization of each sample was performed by random selection of 1 million high-quality reads, each carrying a distinct molecular identifier. Reads sharing molecular identifiers were discarded rather than binned into consensus sequences. CDR3 identification, clonotype clustering and error correction used MiTCR with a Q25 quality threshold and the strictest error-elimination algorithm. Lower-bound total TCR beta diversity was estimated with a nonparametric unseen species model using Euler transformation. The public reads were reanalyzed by TCRdb: fastp trimming at Q25, MiXCR alignment, in-frame beta chains only. Rows are combined by CDR3 protein, so each entry shows the most common genes and DNA. V and J calls and clone size were set by TCRdb, not the authors. The sample profile shows hundreds of thousands of distinct CDR3 sequences; just over 55% of them were found once. The leading ten clones occupy roughly 24% of the sample.

This sample stems from a study of blood T cells in healthy people across ages (dated by TCRdb to between 2015 and 2017). Regarding the study in general: In model experiments, template switching captured about one uniquely barcoded TCR beta cDNA molecule for every two T cells. Age-related changes in TCR beta repertoire diversity were measured in the study by deep sequencing normalized with unique cDNA molecular identifiers. The donors were split into four age groups: young (average 16 years), middle-aged (about 40), aged (62) and long-lived (82). To avoid experimental bias, donors of different ages were spread randomly across the sequencing lanes. The study analyzed two additional independent replicas of 1 million unique cDNA reads from the same blood draw for two donors, one aged 18 to 30 and one aged 80 or older.

The research as a whole found: Estimates of total diversity based on one million sequenced T cells were considered lower bounds and underestimates. Bulk unsorted PBMC profiling prevented conclusive comparison of naive and antigen-experienced compartments. Observed TCR beta diversity per million T cells fell roughly linearly with age, and a significant reduction was already apparent by age around 40. Observed TCR beta diversity correlated strongly with the percentage of naive T cells measured by flow cytometry. Compared with the aged group, the long-lived group had more naive CD4+ T cells, fewer expanded clones and increased TCR diversity, suggesting age selection. The CMV infection status of donors was not known, potentially confounding age-related changes in expanded clonotypes.

CDR1 SGHRS and CDR2 YFSETQ were looked up in the germline V gene. From its cysteine to its phenylalanine, the CDR3 spans 17 amino acids. The CDR3 DNA has 51 bases and is translated from base 1. V and J are trimmed by 4 bases and 5 bases, and the gene matches miss 12 bases of the junction. Systemically healthy Caucasian individuals from Russia, 35 to 50 in total and aged about 6 to 95 years, were included as donors. Each donor gave roughly 9 milliliters of peripheral blood, drawn into EDTA-treated Vacutainer tubes. Ficoll-Paque density-gradient centrifugation was used to isolate PBMCs, with at least 6 million per sample. Total RNA was extracted from PBMCs with Trizol reagent, with at least 6 micrograms obtained per sample. For every donor, flow cytometry on a PBMC aliquot measured the percentage of naive CD45RAhigh/CD27high T cells.

This TCR came from a man aged 35-49 years in good health. Material for sequencing was blood. The chain uses TRBV5-1 and TRBJ2-7, with 13 central nucleotides matching TRBD2. CDR3 protein: CASSTGLAGAPGNEQYF. The nucleotides are TGCGCCAGCAGCACCGGACTAGCGGGAGCCCCAGGGAACGAGCAGTACTTC.